Sequencing of this TCR beta chain was carried out in a study of T-cell memory formation after mild COVID-19. TCRdb itself ran the 5' RACE reads through MiXCR, one entry per CDR3 protein. The profile shows nearly 250,000 distinct CDR3 sequences, just over 15% of them singletons. Germline V CDR1 and CDR2: LGHNA, YSLEER. This CDR3 has 17 amino acids. Trimming removed 3 bases from V and 0 bases from J, with 16 bases in between. This clonotype was seen many times. The rearrangement uses TRBV4-3 and TRBJ2-3; a possible D gene is TRBD2 (5 bases). The sample comprised PBMCs or a T cell subset sorted from them (not recorded which). The TCR originated in an adult woman who had mild COVID-19 (a few samples of this study predate the infection). Cell type and time point are not known. The CDR3 DNA reads TGCGCCAGCAGCCAGGCGCGAGGGCGGGCTAGCACAGATACGCAGTATTTT. Translated: CASSQARGRASTDTQYF.